Following are 25 T cell receptor beta chains from one sample sequenced in a study of blood T cell repertoires in COVID-19. Sequenced by immunoSEQ multiplex PCR; TCRdb stores in-frame clones only, minus some. Here the sample spans around 230,000 clones, 81% being singletons. Sequenced sample: peripheral blood. The receptors stem from a woman of 80 years or more with acute or convalescent COVID-19.

This sequence joins TRBV19 and TRBJ2-3; TRBD2 aligns across 7 bases. The ends lost 5 bases at V and 3 bases at J; junction bases unmatched: 8. Germline CDR1 reads LNHDA; CDR2 reads SQIVND (reference sequence). This CDR3 is 15 amino acids long. The CDR3 DNA sequence: TGTGCCAGTAGTCCCGAATGGGGGGGGACAGATACGCAGTATTTT. Its protein is CASSPEWGGTDTQYF.

J is TRBJ1-3 and V is TRBV19; possibly TRBD1 for D (5 bases). The CDR3 totals 14 residues. The germline gives CDR1 LNHDA, CDR2 SQIVND (reference sequence). V lost 7 bases, J lost 2 bases, and 12 bases lay in between. Here the CDR3 reads CASKSAGAGNTIYF. The CDR3 DNA reads TGTGCCAGTAAGTCCGCGGGGGCTGGAAACACCATATATTTT.

The rearrangement joins TRBV24-1 to TRBJ1-1, with no clear D. Per the germline V gene, CDR1 is KGHDR and CDR2 is SFDVKD. Deletions cut 9 bases from V and 2 bases from J, with 9 bases between. This CDR3 region has 12 residues. The CDR3 region is CATALSNTEAFF. The CDR3 DNA reads as TGTGCCACCGCGTTATCAAACACTGAAGCTTTCTTT.

V and J are TRBV4-2 and TRBJ2-3, with a weak D call TRBD2 (6 bases). Per germline, CDR1 LGHNA and CDR2 YNFKEQ. CDR3 length equals 14 residues. The V gene lost 1 base and the J gene lost 6 bases, with 11 bases spanning the gap. The CDR3 loop reads CASSQVGGGDTQYF. The DNA for the CDR3 is TGTGCCAGCAGCCAAGTGGGTGGGGGGGATACGCAGTATTTT.

In its sample, this clone was seen many times. The J gene is TRBJ2-3, the V gene TRBV3-1 (or the pseudogene TRBV3-2); D gene uncertain. The V gene lost 0 bases and the J gene lost 2 bases, with 9 bases spanning the gap. Germline CDR1 reads LGHDT; CDR2 reads YNNKEL (reference sequence). The length of the CDR3 is 15 residues. The CDR3 DNA is TGTGCCAGCAGCCAAGAAGTGGGCCACACAGATACGCAGTATTTT. It codes for CASSQEVGHTDTQYF.

This chain connects TRBV7-2 to TRBJ1-1; 9 nucleotides align to TRBD1. The length of the CDR3 is 15 residues. After removal of 1 base from V and 8 bases from J, the junction contained 8 bases not matched to a gene. The V gene's germline CDR1 is SGHTA and CDR2 FQGNSA. This CDR3 reads CASSLGGTGKQEAFF. CDR3 in DNA: TGTGCCAGCAGCTTAGGAGGGACAGGGAAGCAGGAAGCTTTCTTT.

The chain combines TRBV5-8 with TRBJ2-1, with 10 bases matching TRBD2. The J segment lost 4 bases and the V segment lost 4 bases, leaving 11 bases of the junction unmatched. This CDR3 has 17 residues. CDR1 SGHTS and CDR2 YDEGEE come from the germline V gene. As DNA, the CDR3 is TGTGCCAGCAGCCGGGGTAGCGGGGGGACGACTTACAATGAGCAGTTCTTC. Translation gives CASSRGSGGTTYNEQFF.

This clone was picked up one time. The V call is TRBV6-5, the J call TRBJ1-6; 8 bases match TRBD1. Germline lookup yields CDR1 MNHEY and CDR2 SVGAGI. CDR3 length equals 14 residues. V was clipped by 8 bases and J by 7 bases; unmatched bases: 7. The CDR3 bases are TGTGCCAGCTACATGGACAGGGAAAATTCACCCCTCCACTTT. It translates to CASYMDRENSPLHF.

This clone was seen once. This rearrangement joins TRBV7-3 to TRBJ2-7; 11 bases are a match to TRBD2. V shed 5 bases, J shed 0 bases, and the junction held 3 bases outside the gene matches. There are 15 residues in the CDR3. Looked up from germline, CDR1 is SGHTA and CDR2 is FQGTGA. The CDR3 sequence: CASSVTSGDSYEQYF. DNA of the CDR3: TGTGCCAGCAGCGTGACTAGCGGGGACTCCTACGAGCAGTACTTC.

This chain connects TRBV5-1 to TRBJ2-2, with D possibly matching TRBD2 (5 bases). CDR3 length equals 16 residues. Germline V gene data show CDR1 as SGHRS and CDR2 as YFSETQ. V was trimmed by 0 bases and J by 0 bases, leaving 9 bases between them. CDR3 sequence (DNA): TGCGCCAGCAGCTTGGACGTCGGGGCGAACACCGGGGAGCTGTTTTTT. It is translated as CASSLDVGANTGELFF.

This chain connects TRBV28 to TRBJ2-7, with TRBD2 identical over 12 bases. CDR1 is MDHEN, CDR2 SYDVKM, per germline. The CDR3 covers 14 residues. V was pared by 8 bases and J by 2 bases, with 4 bases of the junction left unmatched. The CDR3 sequence: CASQTSGRPYEQYF. Written as DNA, the CDR3 is TGTGCCAGCCAGACTAGCGGGAGACCCTACGAGCAGTACTTC. Full variable domain (rest looked up from reference TRBV28 and TRBJ2-7): DVKVTQSSRYLVKRTGEKVFLECVQDMDHENMFWYRQDPGLGLRLIYFSYDVKMKEKGDIPEGYSVSREKKERFSLILESASTNQTSMYLCASQTSGRPYEQYFGPGTRLTVT.

CDR3 bases: TGTGCCAGCGGCGAACAGGGTCCGAGCTCCTACAATGAGCAGTTCTTC. Translating gives CASGEQGPSSYNEQFF. The chain carries TRBV25-1 and TRBJ2-1; possibly TRBD1 for D (6 bases). Germline values: CDR1 MGHDK, CDR2 SYGVNS. This CDR3 region has 16 residues. Trimming stripped 8 bases from V and 0 bases from J, with 17 bases between.

The genes are TRBV9 and TRBJ2-7; 7 nucleotides align to TRBD2. The CDR3 contains 16 residues. Germline trimming cut 4 bases from V and 2 bases from J; bases unmatched to any gene: 12. CDR1 is SGDLS and CDR2 is YYNGEE in the germline V gene. CDR3: CASSSIPSGIAYEQYF. The CDR3 nucleotides read TGTGCCAGCAGCTCAATACCGAGCGGGATTGCCTACGAGCAGTACTTC.

This CDR3 is CASSDPGGAKTDTQYF. The CDR3 coding sequence is TGTGCCAGCAGCGACCCCGGGGGGGCGAAAACAGATACGCAGTATTTT. This sequence joins TRBV7-2 and TRBJ2-3; TRBD2 agrees at 8 bases. There are 16 residues in the CDR3. CDR1 SGHTA and CDR2 FQGNSA come from the germline V gene. Trimming removed 5 bases from V and 3 bases from J; junction bases left unmatched: 10.

This rearrangement joins TRBV5-8 to TRBJ1-4; the D gene is possibly TRBD1 (6 bases). Trimming removed 3 bases at V and 8 bases at J, with 17 bases between. This CDR3 contains 15 residues. CDR1 and CDR2 from the germline V gene are SGHTS and YDEGEE. This CDR3 reads CASSSSPSTGEKLFF. The CDR3 DNA reads as TGTGCCAGCAGCTCTTCCCCTAGCACAGGGGAAAAACTGTTTTTT.

The V gene is TRBV5-1, the J gene TRBJ2-3; D gene unclear. This CDR3 is built from 14 residues. Germline CDR1 SGHRS, CDR2 YFSETQ. The V and J ends lost 0 bases and 0 bases respectively, with 5 bases between them. The CDR3 DNA sequence: TGCGCCAGCAGCTTGGACAGTAGCACAGATACGCAGTATTTT. Its protein product is CASSLDSSTDTQYF.

The chain is built from TRBV6-1 and TRBJ2-1; 10 nucleotides line up with TRBD2. CDR3 length: 15 amino acids. CDR1 and CDR2 from the germline V gene are MNHNS and SASEGT. After removal of 3 bases from V and 11 bases from J, the junction contained 10 bases not matched to a gene. The CDR3 DNA follows: TGTGCCAGCAGTGACACCGGAGGACTAGCGGCCCAGCAGTTCTTC. Its translation is CASSDTGGLAAQQFF.

The chain couples TRBV13 to TRBJ1-4; 9 bases align to TRBD1. CDR1 is PRHDT and CDR2 is FYEKMQ in the germline V gene (reference sequence). The CDR3 is made up of 17 amino acids. Trimming at V came to 0 bases and at J to 6 bases, leaving 8 bases not matched to a gene. DNA for the CDR3: TGTGCCAGCAGCTTAGGCCACCGGGACAGGGTTTATGAAAAACTGTTTTTT. It is translated as CASSLGHRDRVYEKLFF.

In its sample, this clone was seen once. This sequence joins TRBV18 and TRBJ2-5, with D tentatively TRBD2 (6 bases). Per germline, CDR1 KGHSH and CDR2 LQKENI. The V end was cut by 3 bases, the J end by 5 bases, with 13 bases between. The CDR3 totals 14 residues. CDR3 residues: CASSPGLDVETQYF. The CDR3 DNA sequence: TGTGCCAGCTCACCGGGACTGGATGTGGAGACCCAGTACTTC. Full variable domain (rest looked up from reference TRBV18 and TRBJ2-5): NAGVMQNPRHLVRRRGQEARLRCSPMKGHSHVYWYRQLPEEGLKFMVYLQKENIIDESGMPKERFSAEFPKEGPSILRIQQVVRGDSAAYFCASSPGLDVETQYFGPGTRLLVL.

The V call is TRBV27, the J call TRBJ2-3; D might be TRBD2 (7 bases). V lost 5 bases, J lost 3 bases, and 18 bases lay in between. Germline V gives CDR1 MNHEY, CDR2 SMNVEV (reference sequence). The CDR3 contains 16 residues. The chain's CDR3 is CASSTRRRGGTDTQYF. For the CDR3, the DNA is TGTGCCAGCAGTACTCGGCGGAGGGGGGGAACAGATACGCAGTATTTT.

This chain uses TRBV14 with TRBJ1-1; tentative D call: TRBD1 (5 bases). The CDR3 length is 15 residues. The germline V gene encodes CDR1 SGHDN and CDR2 FVKESK. V dropped 0 bases and J dropped 6 bases, with 14 bases sitting between them. This chain's CDR3 is CASSQDRGNWAEAFF. The CDR3 DNA reads TGTGCCAGCAGCCAAGATCGGGGGAACTGGGCTGAAGCTTTCTTT.

The V call is TRBV6-5, the J call TRBJ1-5; no clear D. Trimming removed 4 bases from V and 5 bases from J, with 12 bases in between. The CDR3 consists of 14 residues. Germline assignment: CDR1 MNHEY and CDR2 SVGAGI. The CDR3 reads CASSSQRLDQPQHF. The CDR3 region has the DNA TGTGCCAGCAGTTCGCAACGGTTAGATCAGCCCCAGCATTTT.

The chain links TRBV5-6 to TRBJ1-2; 8 positions match TRBD1. The junction had 9 bases not matched to a gene; V was cut back by 4 bases and J by 4 bases. The CDR3 contains 15 residues. Germline V gene data show CDR1 as SGHDT and CDR2 as YYEEEE. The CDR3 spells CASSRGQGRFYGYTF. The CDR3 nucleotides read TGTGCCAGCAGCCGCGGACAGGGTCGTTTCTATGGCTACACCTTC.

The chain has TRBV10-3 and TRBJ1-4; 11 bases are shared with TRBD1. CDR3 length: 14 amino acids. J gave up 8 bases and V 4 bases, and 3 bases lay outside the gene matches. The germline gives CDR1 ENHRY, CDR2 SYGVKD. The CDR3 reads CAISAGTGGEKLFF. As DNA, the CDR3 is TGTGCCATCAGTGCCGGGACAGGGGGGGAAAAACTGTTTTTT.

This rearrangement joins TRBV7-8 to TRBJ1-1; D perhaps matches TRBD1 (5 bases). Germline CDR1 and CDR2: SGHVS and FQNEAQ. The CDR3 has 13 residues. V lost 3 bases and J lost 3, with 8 bases in between. The CDR3 DNA follows: TGTGCCAGCAGCTTCTCGGGGGACACTGAAGCTTTCTTT. Protein product: CASSFSGDTEAFF.